This T cell receptor (beta chain) was sequenced for a study of memory CD4+ T cells and cytomegalovirus serostatus. TCRdb keeps only in-frame clones here, not all; method: immunoSEQ multiplex PCR. The data show 45,000 to 70,000 clones, roughly 85% seen once. The CDR3 is made up of 17 amino acids. Germline loops: CDR1 SGHTA, CDR2 FQGNSA. V was clipped by 2 bases and J by 2 bases, with 18 bases between them. Single viable CD3+CD4+CD8-CD45RO+ cells were sorted as the memory CD4+ T cells. Serum IgG to CMV pp150, pp28, p38 and p52 defined serostatus. CD4+ T cells were isolated by positive magnetic selection.

The sequencing sample was made of memory CD4+ T cells from blood. The chain carries TRBV7-2 and TRBJ2-5; D unclear. This receptor was taken from an adult in good health and CMV-seronegative. Some clones in this sample may be carry-over from other donors' samples. The CDR3 DNA sequence: TGTGCCAGCAGCTTAACCCCTAGGATAGAACAGCAAGAGACCCAGTACTTC. Translating it yields CASSLTPRIEQQETQYF.